This TCR beta chain was sequenced for a study of response to subunit inactivated influenza vaccine. Study-level results: T cells newly recruited by each seasonal influenza vaccination are few, the authors suggested.

This clonotype appeared a few times. The target antigen is unknown. Each CDR3 protein is one row after TCRdb ran MiXCR on the RT-PCR reads. The table lists under 950,000 distinct CDR3 sequences, 21% of them singletons, with about 9.4% in the top ten. The sample was PBMCs from blood, taken 5 to 6 days after vaccination. The receptor comes from a man aged 45-65 years who received an inactivated influenza vaccine.

Here the CDR3 reads CASTREPNTGELFF. CDR3 nucleotides: TGTGCCAGCACGCGGGAGCCCAACACCGGGGAGCTGTTTTTT. The chain uses TRBV6-1 and TRBJ2-2, with 7 nucleotides matching TRBD2. The V gene's germline CDR1 is MNHNS and CDR2 SASEGT. The CDR3 consists of 14 residues. V was pared by 7 bases and J by 2 bases, with 4 bases of the junction left unmatched.